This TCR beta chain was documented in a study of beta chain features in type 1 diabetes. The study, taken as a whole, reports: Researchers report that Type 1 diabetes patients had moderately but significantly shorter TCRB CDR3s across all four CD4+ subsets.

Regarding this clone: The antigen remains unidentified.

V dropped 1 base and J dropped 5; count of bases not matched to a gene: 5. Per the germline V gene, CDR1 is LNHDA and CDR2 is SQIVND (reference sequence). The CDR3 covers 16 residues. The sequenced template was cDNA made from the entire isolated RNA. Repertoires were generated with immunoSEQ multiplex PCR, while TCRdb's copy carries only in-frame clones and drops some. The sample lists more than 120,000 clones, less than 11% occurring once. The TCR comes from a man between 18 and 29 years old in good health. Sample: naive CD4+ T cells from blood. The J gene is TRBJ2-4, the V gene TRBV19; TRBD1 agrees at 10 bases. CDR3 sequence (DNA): TGTGCCAGTAGTATAGGCGGGACAGGGGAACAAAACATTCAGTACTTC. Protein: CASSIGGTGEQNIQYF.